These 10 T cell receptor beta chains were sequenced from one sample in a study of T cells in Graves' hyperthyroidism and ophthalmopathy. Using RNA transcripts as the source, TCR beta CDR3 regions were amplified. The HTBI primer set was used in a first-round RT-PCR of the TCR CDR3. TCRdb fed the multiplex PCR reads into MiXCR, producing one record per CDR3 protein. The profile shows some 530,000 distinct CDR3 sequences, less than 25% of them singletons. Sequencing used blood. All receptors derive from a woman in her 70s with Graves' ophthalmopathy.

This clonotype has at least ten counts. This sequence joins TRBV20-1 and TRBJ1-2; D perhaps matches TRBD1 (5 bases). Trimming removed 1 base from V and 4 bases from J, with 13 bases in between. The CDR3 has 14 amino acids. CDR1 DFQATT and CDR2 SNEGSKA come from the germline V gene (reference sequence). CDR3 sequence reads: CSARVTQGLYGYTF. CDR3 in DNA: TGCAGTGCTAGAGTCACTCAGGGCCTCTATGGCTACACCTTC.

The chain uses TRBV6-5 and TRBJ1-2; weak D call: TRBD1 (5 bases). Trimming shortened V by 0 bases and J by 4 bases, and 9 bases separated the two germline ends. The CDR3 is 14 residues long. Germline CDR1 and CDR2: MNHEY and SVGAGI. The CDR3 coding sequence is TGTGCCAGCAGTTACTCCCGGGGGGGCTATGGCTACACCTTC. Encoded protein: CASSYSRGGYGYTF.

The rearrangement joins TRBV19 to TRBJ1-1; a weak D match, TRBD1 (5 bases). Trimming removed 5 bases from V and 3 bases from J, with 13 bases in between. The V gene's germline CDR1 is LNHDA and CDR2 SQIVND (reference sequence). The CDR3 extends over 14 amino acids. The CDR3 loop is CASSVQGVDTEAFF. CDR3 in DNA: TGTGCCAGTAGTGTTCAGGGAGTCGACACTGAAGCTTTCTTT.

The chain carries TRBV5-6 and TRBJ2-5; a weak D match, TRBD2 (5 bases). Germline V gives CDR1 SGHDT, CDR2 YYEEEE. The V and J ends lost 5 bases and 4 bases respectively, with 9 bases between them. This CDR3 spans 12 amino acids. The CDR3 region is CASREGLETQYF. CDR3 coding DNA: TGTGCCAGCAGAGAGGGTCTAGAGACCCAGTACTTC.

This clonotype has more than one count but fewer than ten. CDR3 protein: CASSLAFGAGEPGEQYF. The CDR3 coding sequence is TGCGCCAGCAGCTTGGCCTTTGGAGCGGGAGAGCCTGGCGAGCAGTACTTC. The V gene is TRBV5-1, the J gene TRBJ2-7; 8 nucleotides agree with TRBD2. V lost 0 bases and J lost 6; bases outside the gene matches: 14. The germline gives CDR1 SGHRS, CDR2 YFSETQ. CDR3 length: 17 residues.

The chain uses TRBV9 and TRBJ1-6; unclear D gene. The CDR3 has 14 amino acids. CDR1 and CDR2 (germline): SGDLS, YYNGEE. V was clipped by 0 bases and J by 7 bases, with 8 bases between them. CDR3 in DNA: TGTGCCAGCAGCGTAGAAGGAGGGAATTCACCCCTCCACTTT. Protein: CASSVEGGNSPLHF.

In its sample, this clonotype was seen a few times. The chain joins TRBV6-1 to TRBJ1-5, with D possibly matching TRBD1 (5 bases). In germline, CDR1 is MNHNS, CDR2 SASEGT. Trimming removed 9 bases from V and 3 bases from J, with 9 bases in between. CDR3 length: 12 amino acids. CDR3 in DNA: TGTGCCAGTTGGGACCTCAATCAGCCCCAGCATTTT. Translating it yields CASWDLNQPQHF.

Details on this clonotype: A much larger clone lies a single base off, so this may be a read error. The chain couples TRBV28 to TRBJ1-2, with D perhaps matching TRBD1 (5 bases). CDR3 length: 13 residues. Deletions cut 4 bases from V and 8 bases from J, with 14 bases between. In germline, CDR1 is MDHEN, CDR2 SYDVKM. In DNA form, the CDR3 reads TGTGCCAGCAGTTGTCTCAGGGAATCGGGCTACACCTTC. This sequence encodes CASSCLRESGYTF.

The chain uses TRBV4-3 and TRBJ2-7, with D possibly being TRBD1 (6 bases). Germline values: CDR1 LGHNA, CDR2 YSLEER. V lost 1 base to trimming and J lost 6 bases, with 13 bases between them. This CDR3 comprises 14 residues. CDR3 bases: TGCGCCAGCAGCCAAGTCTACAGGGTTTGCGAGCAGTACTTC. Translating it yields CASSQVYRVCEQYF.

As to this clonotype: A much larger clone lies one base from this, so it may be a read error. This sequence joins TRBV27 and TRBJ2-2; possible D gene TRBD2, 5 bases. The germline V gene encodes CDR1 MNHEY and CDR2 SMNVEV (reference sequence). The CDR3 runs 15 residues. Trimming stripped 5 bases from V and 7 bases from J, with 17 bases between. In DNA, the CDR3 is TGTGCCAGCAGTCTTCACGGGATTCTGCTCGGGGAGCTGTTTTTT. Encoded protein: CASSLHGILLGELFF.